This TCR beta chain was sequenced for a study of blood T cells in healthy people across ages. Notes on this clonotype: The antigen is not known.

A second 7 to 11 cycle PCR used barcoded and J-beta primers. From each sample, at least 3 million paired-end reads containing CDR3 were obtained. TCRdb itself ran the 5' RACE reads through MiXCR, one entry per CDR3 protein. The table lists under 750,000 distinct CDR3 sequences, about 45% of them singletons. Overall study findings and caveats: A greater number of naive CD4+ cells and higher diversity distinguished long-lived donors from aged donors.

Total RNA, at least 5 micrograms per sample, came from PBMCs. V was clipped by 6 bases and J by 0 bases, with 21 bases between them. Germline V CDR1 and CDR2: MNHEY, SVGEGT. The CDR3 covers 17 residues. The gene calls are TRBV6-2 or TRBV6-3 and TRBJ2-7; a possible D gene is TRBD2 (6 bases). This sequence originates from a man of 80 years or more in good health. The sample was blood. The CDR3 region is CASRGSSGTANSYEQYF. CDR3 nucleotide sequence: TGTGCCAGCAGGGGGTCGTCCGGGACTGCGAACTCCTACGAGCAGTACTTC.